One and the same sample provided the 23 T cell receptor beta chains below, sequenced in a study of blood T cell repertoires in COVID-19 (dated by TCRdb to 2020 to 2021). Receptor amplification or capture employed the immunoSEQ multiplex PCR assay. Not all clones reach the TCRdb copy of this immuneACCESS table, which keeps in-frame sequences only. Checked studies attribute under half of the gap to unresolved V genes and leave the rest unexplained. The sample table shows tens of thousands of clones, and roughly four fifths are seen once. The ten largest account for roughly 7% of the sample. Specimen: peripheral blood. These receptors all stem from a man aged 40-49 years with acute or convalescent COVID-19.

V and J are TRBV9 and TRBJ2-3; TRBD2 matches 12 bases. The CDR3 loop spans 15 amino acids. J lost 7 bases, V lost 1 base, and 4 bases had no gene match. The germline V gene encodes CDR1 SGDLS and CDR2 YYNGEE. The CDR3 sequence is CASSVSTSGGYTQYF. The CDR3 nucleotides are TGTGCCAGCAGCGTATCGACTAGCGGGGGCTATACGCAGTATTTT.

V gene TRBV6-6 combines with J gene TRBJ1-1; maybe TRBD1 (5 bases). Trimming stripped 5 bases from V and 2 bases from J, with 18 bases between. In germline, CDR1 is MNHNY, CDR2 SVGAGI (reference sequence). The CDR3 runs to 16 residues. CDR3 protein: CASSRPGGALNTEAFF. CDR3 DNA: TGTGCCAGCAGTCGACCCGGGGGAGCCTTAAACACTGAAGCTTTCTTT.

This rearrangement joins TRBV24-1 to TRBJ2-5, with TRBD2 as a possible D gene (6 bases). CDR1 is KGHDR and CDR2 is SFDVKD in the germline V gene. The CDR3 consists of 15 residues. Trimming left V 5 bases short and J 0 bases short, with 12 bases between. This CDR3 reads CATSGWRADQETQYF. CDR3 DNA: TGTGCCACCAGTGGTTGGAGGGCCGACCAAGAGACCCAGTACTTC.

This sequence joins TRBV11-2 and TRBJ2-1; D remains unclear. The CDR3 has 15 amino acids. Germline values: CDR1 SGHAT, CDR2 FQNNGV. Between the trimmed V and J ends, which lost 0 bases and 2 bases, there was a span of 8 bases. In DNA, the CDR3 is TGTGCCAGCAGCTTAGAGTCTCCCCCCTACAATGAGCAGTTCTTC. Translating it yields CASSLESPPYNEQFF.

There are a few counts of this clone. The chain combines TRBV6-2 or TRBV6-3 with TRBJ1-1; D may be TRBD1 (6 bases). With 6 bases removed from V and 1 base from J, the gap between germline ends came to 12 bases. The CDR3 is made up of 14 amino acids. CDR1 is MNHEY, CDR2 SVGEGT, per germline. CDR3 bases: TGTGCCAGCAGCATCCTACAGGGGAACACTGAAGCTTTCTTT. Translated, it gives CASSILQGNTEAFF.

This clone was observed a single time. The V and J genes are TRBV7-3 and TRBJ1-6; D possibly corresponds to TRBD1 (5 bases). In germline, CDR1 is SGHTA, CDR2 FQGTGA. V was cut by 5 bases and J by 10 bases, with 18 bases left in between. The CDR3 length is 15 residues. The DNA for the CDR3 is TGTGCCAGCAGCATGGGGACTACGCAAGGGTCACCCCTCCACTTT. Its protein is CASSMGTTQGSPLHF.

The rearrangement links TRBV28 to TRBJ1-1; tentative D call: TRBD1 (5 bases). V was clipped by 6 bases and J by 4 bases, with 9 bases between them. Germline lookup yields CDR1 MDHEN and CDR2 SYDVKM. The CDR3 consists of 12 residues. CDR3 amino acids: CASRGEVTEAFF. CDR3 DNA sequence: TGTGCCAGCAGAGGGGAGGTCACTGAAGCTTTCTTT.

This clone has just a few counts. The chain links TRBV7-9 to TRBJ2-7, with 11 bases fitting TRBD2. V dropped 5 bases and J dropped 4; count of bases not matched to a gene: 4. Germline V lookup: CDR1 SEHNR, CDR2 FQNEAQ (reference sequence). This CDR3 region has 14 residues. In nucleotides, the CDR3 is TGTGCCAGCAGCCTGGGACTAGCGGATTACGAGCAGTACTTC. This encodes CASSLGLADYEQYF.

The chain carries TRBV7-2 and TRBJ2-7; weak D call: TRBD2 (7 bases). The CDR3 sequence is 14 residues long. Germline V gene lookup returns CDR1 SGHTA and CDR2 FQGNSA. The V end lost 5 bases, the J end lost 2 bases, and 13 bases lay between the germline ends. The CDR3 nucleotides read TGTGCCAGCAGCCTCCAGGGGAGGGCCTACGAGCAGTACTTC. Its protein is CASSLQGRAYEQYF.

The V and J genes are TRBV5-1 and TRBJ2-2; 7 bases are a match to TRBD1. Unmatched junction bases numbered 7, after V lost 2 bases and J lost 6 bases. The CDR3 length is 15 residues. Germline CDR1 and CDR2: SGHRS and YFSETQ. This CDR3 reads CASSFVTTGSGELFF. The CDR3 DNA reads as TGCGCCAGCAGCTTCGTCACGACAGGGTCCGGGGAGCTGTTTTTT.

The chain is built from TRBV18 and TRBJ2-5; the match to TRBD2 covers 7 bases. The CDR3 consists of 15 residues. With V trimmed by 4 bases and J by 1 base, 6 bases remained unmatched. Germline CDR1 KGHSH, CDR2 LQKENI. CDR3 protein: CASSRTRRPQETQYF. Here the CDR3 DNA reads TGTGCCAGCTCACGGACTAGAAGGCCCCAAGAGACCCAGTACTTC.

The V call is TRBV3-1 (or the pseudogene TRBV3-2), the J call TRBJ1-5; TRBD1 aligns across 10 bases. Looked up from germline, CDR1 is LGHDT and CDR2 is YNNKEL (reference sequence). The CDR3 extends over 16 amino acids. J gave up 6 bases and V 3 bases, and 8 bases lay outside the gene matches. This CDR3 is CASSQGLGQGGQPQHF. CDR3 bases: TGTGCCAGCAGCCAGGGGCTCGGACAGGGGGGTCAGCCCCAGCATTTT.

The chain links TRBV3-1 (or the pseudogene TRBV3-2) to TRBJ1-1, with 8 positions matching TRBD1. V was pared by 0 bases and J by 9 bases, with 9 bases of the junction left unmatched. The CDR3 spans 15 residues. Germline-derived CDR1 and CDR2 are LGHDT and YNNKEL (reference sequence). CDR3 sequence (DNA): TGTGCCAGCAGCCAAGAAGGTCGTACAGGGGGGAAAGCTTTCTTT. This translates into CASSQEGRTGGKAFF.

The CDR3 DNA follows: TGTGCCAGCAGCCTCGAACAGGGGATGGATACTGAAGCTTTCTTT. Its translation is CASSLEQGMDTEAFF. J is TRBJ1-1 and V is TRBV2; 7 bases are a match to TRBD1. The CDR3 runs to 15 residues. CDR1 SNHLY and CDR2 FYNNEI come from the germline V gene. Trimming took 6 bases from V and 5 from J; bases not matched to a gene: 12. Full variable domain (outside the CDR3, taken from reference TRBV2 and TRBJ1-1): EPEVTQTPSHQVTQMGQEVILRCVPISNHLYFYWYRQILGQKVEFLVSFYNNEISEKSEIFDDQFSVERPDGSNFTLKIRSTKLEDSAMYFCASSLEQGMDTEAFFGQGTRLTVV.

This chain joins TRBV14 and TRBJ2-1, with TRBD2 identical over 10 bases. After removal of 1 base from V and 4 bases from J, the junction contained 1 base not matched to a gene. The CDR3 length is 15 residues. Looked up from germline, CDR1 is SGHDN and CDR2 is FVKESK. CDR3 nucleotides: TGTGCCAGCAGCCAAGTACTAGCGGGATACAATGAGCAGTTCTTC. This encodes CASSQVLAGYNEQFF.

This clone was found a few times. The genes are TRBV30 and TRBJ2-7; TRBD2 aligns across 9 bases. CDR1 is GTSNPN and CDR2 is SVGIG in the germline V gene (reference sequence). The trim removed 1 base at V and 4 bases at J, leaving 8 bases unmatched. The CDR3 is 15 residues long. CDR3 in amino acids: CAWSGLAGSGYEQYF. The CDR3 DNA reads TGTGCCTGGAGTGGGCTAGCGGGGTCAGGATACGAGCAGTACTTC.

The rearrangement joins TRBV2 to TRBJ2-2; D not resolved. There are 12 residues in the CDR3. The V end was cut by 2 bases, the J end by 5 bases, with 3 bases between. Germline V gives CDR1 SNHLY, CDR2 FYNNEI. The chain's CDR3 is CASSERTGELFF. CDR3 nucleotide sequence: TGTGCCAGCAGTGAACGGACCGGGGAGCTGTTTTTT.

The genes are TRBV2 and TRBJ1-6; D might be TRBD1 (6 bases). CDR1 and CDR2 (germline): SNHLY, FYNNEI. Deletions cut 4 bases from V and 6 bases from J, with 13 bases between. The CDR3 contains 15 residues. CDR3 sequence reads: CASSVNGGANSPLHF. CDR3 DNA: TGTGCCAGCAGTGTAAATGGGGGGGCTAATTCACCCCTCCACTTT.

This clone has just a few counts. The CDR3 reads CASNYPSGANVLTF. Here the CDR3 DNA reads TGTGCCAGCAATTATCCCTCTGGGGCCAACGTCCTGACTTTC. J is TRBJ2-6 and V is TRBV5-5; D is undetermined. The CDR3 spans 14 residues. Germline V lookup: CDR1 SGHKS, CDR2 YYEKEE (reference sequence). The V gene lost 6 bases and the J gene lost 0 bases, with 7 bases spanning the gap.

The chain has TRBV23-1 and TRBJ2-7; D is ambiguous. TRBV23-1 is an ORF for which the function is uncertain. The CDR3 runs 11 residues. The germline V and J ends were trimmed by 3 bases and 8 bases, with 8 bases remaining between them. CDR3 in amino acids: CASSQRYQQYF. CDR3 in DNA: TGCGCCAGCAGTCAGCGGTACCAGCAGTACTTC.

This clone was observed once. This chain joins TRBV4-3 and TRBJ2-7; the match to TRBD1 covers 10 bases. The CDR3 covers 13 residues. CDR1 and CDR2 (germline): LGHNA, YSLEER. V lost 4 bases and J lost 5; bases outside the gene matches: 2. The CDR3 sequence: CASSRDRGHEQYF. CDR3 sequence (DNA): TGCGCCAGCAGCCGGGACAGGGGCCACGAGCAGTACTTC.

The J gene is TRBJ1-4, the V gene TRBV3-1 (or the pseudogene TRBV3-2); D gene unclear. CDR1 is LGHDT and CDR2 is YNNKEL in the germline V gene (reference sequence). V was pared by 4 bases and J by 4 bases, with 10 bases between. The CDR3 contains 14 residues. DNA for the CDR3: TGTGCCAGCAGCCTCTCGGGATTTAATGAAAAACTGTTTTTT. This gives the protein CASSLSGFNEKLFF.

The sample holds one count of this clone. The genes are TRBV19 and TRBJ2-3, with D possibly being TRBD1 (6 bases). The CDR3 runs to 13 residues. Trimming cost V 6 bases and J 1 base, with 8 bases left between them. Germline CDR1 and CDR2: LNHDA and SQIVND (reference sequence). The CDR3 bases are TGTGCCAGTAGGGACAGACGCACAGATACGCAGTATTTT. Translation: CASRDRRTDTQYF. The complete variable domain, with remaining parts taken from reference TRBV19 and TRBJ2-3, reads DGGITQSPKYLFRKEGQNVTLSCEQNLNHDAMYWYRQDPGQGLRLIYYSQIVNDFQKGDIAEGYSVSREKKESFPLTVTSAQKNPTAFYLCASRDRRTDTQYFGPGTRLTVL.